Listed below are T cell receptor beta chains from one sample, sequenced in a study of T cell responses to AZD1222 COVID-19 vaccine. Some clones are missing from TCRdb's copy, which holds only in-frame ones; the method was immunoSEQ multiplex PCR. The table has 150,000 to 200,000 clones, approximately 94% seen once. The sequencing used peripheral blood, collected 28 days after the second dose of the MenACWY control vaccine. Receptor source: an adult who received the MenACWY meningococcal vaccine as a control. CDR3s include the opening cysteine and the closing phenylalanine or tryptophan. The D gene is left open where the match is weak. Expanded clones get a size class; other rows say once, few or many, or leave the size out.

abundance | j_gene | d_gene | v_gene | CDR3aa | CDR3nt
- | TRBJ2-7 | - | TRBV11-1 | CASSPGPARSEQYF | TGTGCCAGCAGCCCGGGCCCCGCGCGGAGCGAGCAGTACTTC
- | TRBJ2-2 | - | TRBV9 | CASSPVTDTGELFF | TGTGCCAGCTCGCCGGTAACGGACACCGGGGAGCTGTTTTTT
- | TRBJ1-2 | - | TRBV19 | CASSLDTAIPGYTF | TGTGCCAGTAGCTTGGACACCGCGATACCGGGCTACACCTTC
- | TRBJ1-6 | - | TRBV10-1 | CASSDRNSPLHF | TGCGCCAGCAGTGACCGGAATTCACCCCTCCACTTT
- | TRBJ1-5 | - | TRBV7-8 | CASSLGTVAKMGNQPQHF | TGTGCCAGCAGCTTAGGGACGGTAGCGAAAATGGGCAATCAGCCCCAGCATTTT
- | TRBJ1-4 | - | TRBV7-2 | CASSLLRGEKLFF | TGTGCCAGCAGCTTATTGAGGGGTGAAAAACTGTTTTTT
- | TRBJ1-1 | - | TRBV24-1 | CATSSGRMNTEAFF | TGTGCCACCAGTTCCGGGCGGATGAACACTGAAGCTTTCTTT
- | TRBJ1-1 | - | TRBV27 | CASSLSTAGTVNTEAFF | TGTGCCAGCAGTCTATCAACCGCGGGAACTGTGAACACTGAAGCTTTCTTT
- | TRBJ1-1 | - | TRBV29-1 | CSVEGEIGANTEAFF | TGCAGCGTTGAAGGGGAAATAGGGGCCAACACTGAAGCTTTCTTT
- | TRBJ2-1 | - | TRBV6-5 | CASSKRVSYNEQFF | TGTGCCAGCAGTAAGCGGGTCTCCTACAATGAGCAGTTCTTC
few | TRBJ2-2 | - | TRBV12-3/TRBV12-4 | CASSFSGPGELFF | TGTGCCAGCAGTTTTTCAGGGCCCGGGGAGCTGTTTTTT
- | TRBJ1-2 | TRBD1 | TRBV7-2 | CASSTGTGESGVYGYTF | TGTGCCAGCAGCACCGGGACAGGGGAAAGTGGGGTCTATGGCTACACCTTC
- | TRBJ2-2 | TRBD1 | TRBV2 | CASSPLGQENTGELFF | TGTGCCAGCAGTCCCCTCGGACAGGAGAACACCGGGGAGCTGTTTTTT
once | TRBJ1-3 | - | TRBV19 | CASSIRRRNTIYF | TGTGCCAGTAGTATCCGCCGGCGAAACACCATATATTTT
- | TRBJ2-7 | - | TRBV5-6 | CASSLIVSLSSEQYF | TGTGCCAGCAGCTTAATAGTCTCCCTATCCTCGGAGCAGTACTTC